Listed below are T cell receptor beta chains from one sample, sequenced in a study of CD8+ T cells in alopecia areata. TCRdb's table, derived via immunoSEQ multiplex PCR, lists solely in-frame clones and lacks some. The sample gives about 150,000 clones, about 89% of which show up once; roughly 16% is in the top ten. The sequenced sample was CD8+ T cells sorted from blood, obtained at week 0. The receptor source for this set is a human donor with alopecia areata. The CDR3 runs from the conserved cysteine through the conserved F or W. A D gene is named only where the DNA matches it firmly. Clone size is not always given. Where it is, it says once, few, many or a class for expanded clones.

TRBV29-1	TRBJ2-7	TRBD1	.	TGCAGCGGGCAGGGGACAGGGGGAACTGGGGACGAGCAGTACTTC	CSGQGTGGTGDEQYF
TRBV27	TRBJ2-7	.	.	TGTGCCAGCAGTTTGGGGAATACTTACGAGCAGTACTTC	CASSLGNTYEQYF
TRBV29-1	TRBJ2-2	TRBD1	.	TGCAGCGTCTGGGACAGGGACACCGGGGAGCTGTTTTTT	CSVWDRDTGELFF
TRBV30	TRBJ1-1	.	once	TGTGCCTGGAGACCCATGAACACTGAAGCTTTCTTT	CAWRPMNTEAFF
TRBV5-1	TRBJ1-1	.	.	TGCGCCAGCAGCTTGGGGCGTGGGGGGCCTGAAGCTTTCTTT	CASSLGRGGPEAFF
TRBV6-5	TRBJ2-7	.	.	TGTGCCAGCACTGGGGCCTCCGTCTCCTACGAGCAGTACTTC	CASTGASVSYEQYF
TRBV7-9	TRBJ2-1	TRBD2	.	TGTGCCAGCAGCTTAGTAGGGGAGCGGGATATATCCTACAATGAGCAGTTCTTC	CASSLVGERDISYNEQFF
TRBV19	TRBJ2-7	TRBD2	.	TGTGCCAGTAGTATAGATAGCGGGAGCCTCTACGAGCAGTACTTC	CASSIDSGSLYEQYF
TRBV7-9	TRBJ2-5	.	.	TGTGCCAGCATCAAGACGGAGACCCAGTACTTC	CASIKTETQYF
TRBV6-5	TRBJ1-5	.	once	TGTGCCAGCAGTTACGTGGACAGACTGCAGCCCCAGCATTTT	CASSYVDRLQPQHF
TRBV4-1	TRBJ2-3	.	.	TGCGCCAGCAGCCAAGATGGGGGGCTTGGAACCACAGATACGCAGTATTTT	CASSQDGGLGTTDTQYF
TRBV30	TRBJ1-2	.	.	TGTGCCTGGAGTGAAGGAGTGGCCGGCGACTATGGCTACACCTTC	CAWSEGVAGDYGYTF
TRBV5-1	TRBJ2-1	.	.	TGCGCCAGCAGCTTCCAGCCTAAGGCGGGGAACAATGAGCAGTTCTTC	CASSFQPKAGNNEQFF
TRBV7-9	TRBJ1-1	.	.	TGTGCCAGCAGCTTAGAAGGTCCTGAAGCTTTCTTT	CASSLEGPEAFF